What follows describes a single T cell receptor (beta chain). Which antigen it targets is not known. No per-base quality is available; no much larger clone lies one base away. Including cysteine and phenylalanine, the CDR3 has 13 amino acids. Only CDR3 DNA is held: 39 bases, read in frame from base 1. The V and J ends are trimmed by 8 bases and 0 bases, leaving 10 bases between them. CDR1 and CDR2 (SGHAT, FQNNGV) derive from the germline V gene. The QIAamp DNA FFPE kit was used to extract genomic DNA from formalin-fixed paraffin-embedded autopsy tissue. The data are from a study of T cell repertoires in MIS-A myocarditis (dated by TCRdb to the early 2020s). The immunoSEQ bias-controlled multiplex PCR was used to amplify TCRbeta CDR3 regions, which were then sequenced at high throughput. The original methods were these. The immunoSEQ vendor pipeline collapsed and filtered CDR3 sequences to measure the abundance and frequency of each unique TCRbeta CDR3. Dominant CDR3 amino acid sequences were clustered with SARS-CoV-2-specific ImmuneCODE TCRbeta sequences by CD-HIT at a 90% global sequence identity threshold. Clones with frequencies of 0.1 to 1 were classed as hyperexpanded, and 0.01 to 0.1 as large. CDR3 amino acid sequences and V and J gene assignments of dominant clones were confirmed with MiXCR. The R stringdist package was used to compute Levenshtein distances between the patient clonotypes and the ImmuneCODE hits. TCRdb obtained this table from immuneACCESS and retained in-frame rearrangements with V and J assigned. These tables miss some clones; where compared with another copy, unresolved V genes account for less than half of the shortfall, and the remainder is unexplained. D and trimming were read from the DNA, whereas the V and J calls and clone size are those reported in that table. The sample records thousands of clones, approximately 80% of which are singletons. Around a fifth of the sample rests with the top ten.

The sequence is built from TRBV11-2 and TRBJ1-1, with the identity of the D gene unclear. Sequencing was carried out using right inferior lung lobe tissue obtained at autopsy. This receptor was identified in a man aged 18 to 29 with fulminant myocarditis from multisystem inflammatory syndrome in adults (MIS-A) after COVID-19. The nucleotides read TGTGCCAGCCGTACAGACCTGAACACTGAAGCTTTCTTT. Its translation reads: CASRTDLNTEAFF.